This record looks at one T cell receptor (beta chain) sequence and its context. Its antigen is not identified. V shed 5 bases and J shed 2 bases, with 12 bases lying between them. Germline V gives CDR1 SEHNR, CDR2 FQNEAQ (reference sequence). The CDR3 has 14 amino acids. The data derive from a study of identical twins. TCRdb reprocessed the 5' RACE reads via MiXCR and lists one record per CDR3 protein. The repertoire includes 200,000 to 250,000 distinct CDR3 sequences, about 7.5% of them detected once, and about 1.9% sits in the top ten. Study-level points and caveats: The study based its conclusions on cross-sectional statistical analysis and did not follow the same donors. One should note that invariant MAIT and iNKT cells could partly confound zero-insertion analyses.

These data also featured in a second study, about yellow fever vaccine responses in identical twins.

Sequenced sample: memory (CD45RO+) T cells sorted from blood. The clonotype was recovered from a woman between 18 and 29 years old in good health. This chain connects TRBV7-9 to TRBJ1-2, with D unresolved. The chain's CDR3 is CASSPRSGNYGYTF. CDR3 nucleotide sequence: TGTGCCAGCAGCCCGCGGAGCGGGAACTATGGCTACACCTTC.